What follows is one T cell receptor beta chain and its context. Sequencing was performed with immunoSEQ multiplex PCR; in TCRdb, only in-frame clones are kept and a portion is missing. Of tens of thousands of clones in the sample, roughly 83% were seen once. These data come from a study of control samples from healthy donors and cancer patients. V was clipped by 8 bases and J by 6 bases; unmatched bases: 7. This CDR3 is built from 12 residues. V is TRBV12-3 or TRBV12-4 and J is TRBJ2-7; 7 positions agree with TRBD2. The specimen was PBMCs. The sequence was collected from a man aged 65 to 85 with lung cancer. The CDR3 region has the DNA TGTGCCAGCGGGGAGGAGCGGGGCGAGCAGTACTTC. Protein sequence: CASGEERGEQYF.